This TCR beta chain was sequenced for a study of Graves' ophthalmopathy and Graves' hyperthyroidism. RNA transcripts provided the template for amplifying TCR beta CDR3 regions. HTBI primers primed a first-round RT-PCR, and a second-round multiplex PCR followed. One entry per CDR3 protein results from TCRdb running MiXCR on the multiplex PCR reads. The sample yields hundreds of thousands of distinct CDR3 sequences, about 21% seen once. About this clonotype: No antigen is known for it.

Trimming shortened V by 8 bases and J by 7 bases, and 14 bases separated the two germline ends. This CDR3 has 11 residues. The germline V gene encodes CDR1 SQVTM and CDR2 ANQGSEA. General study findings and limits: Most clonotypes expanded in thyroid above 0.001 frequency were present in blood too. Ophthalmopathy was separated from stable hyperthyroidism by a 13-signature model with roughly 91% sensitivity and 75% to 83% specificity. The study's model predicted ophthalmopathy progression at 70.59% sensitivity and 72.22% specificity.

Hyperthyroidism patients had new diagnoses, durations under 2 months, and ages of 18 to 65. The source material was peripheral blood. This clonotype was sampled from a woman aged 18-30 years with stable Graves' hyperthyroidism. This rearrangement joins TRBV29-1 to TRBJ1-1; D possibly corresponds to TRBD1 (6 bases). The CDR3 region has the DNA TGCAGCTCAATACAGGGAGTTGAAGCTTTCTTT. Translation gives CSSIQGVEAFF. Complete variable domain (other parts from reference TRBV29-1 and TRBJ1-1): SAVISQKPSRDICQRGTSLTIQCQVDSQVTMMFWYRQQPGQSLTLIATANQGSEATYESGFVIDKFPISRPNLTFSTLTVSNMSPEDSSIYLCSSIQGVEAFFGQGTRLTVV.